The rows below give T cell receptor beta chains drawn from one sample of a study of CD8+CD57+ T cells in acquired aplastic anemia. TCRdb processed the reads anew with MiXCR; each CDR3 protein has one entry. The sample holds approximately 300,000 distinct CDR3 sequences, around three fifths seen once. Sequencing was done on a sample of sorted CD4+, CD8+, or CD8+CD57+ T cells (not recorded which) from PBMCs. Source of these receptors: a human donor with aplastic anemia. CDR3s include the opening cysteine and the closing phenylalanine or tryptophan. The D gene is left open where the match is weak. Rows may omit the clone size; those that give it use once, few, many or a size class.

CDR3 protein,CDR3 DNA,J gene,D gene,V gene,clone size
CASSQLQATEAFF,TGCGCCAGCAGCCAATTACAGGCGACTGAAGCTTTCTTT,TRBJ1-1,NA,TRBV4-3,NA
CSGDRGLNQPQHF,TGCAGTGGAGACAGGGGGCTCAATCAGCCCCAGCATTTT,TRBJ1-5,TRBD1,TRBV20-1,NA
CASSGGTDHYEQYF,TGTGCCAGCAGCGGGGGGACAGACCACTACGAGCAGTACTTC,TRBJ2-7,NA,TRBV7-2,NA
CASSPRGIYGYTF,TGTGCCAGCAGCCCCAGGGGAATCTATGGCTACACCTTC,TRBJ1-2,NA,TRBV14,few
CASSYGTGDIQYF,TGTGCCAGCAGTTACGGGACAGGGGACATTCAGTACTTC,TRBJ2-4,TRBD1,TRBV6-1,many
CASSAKYLNTEAFF,TGTGCCAGCAGTGCTAAATACTTAAACACTGAAGCTTTCTTT,TRBJ1-1,NA,TRBV6-2/TRBV6-3,many
CATSNTGGGIITDTQYF,TGTGCCACCAGCAACACCGGGGGTGGAATAATCACAGATACGCAGTATTTT,TRBJ2-3,NA,TRBV15,NA
CASEGLSTDTQYF,TGTGCCAGCGAGGGGTTGAGCACAGATACGCAGTATTTT,TRBJ2-3,NA,TRBV7-2,NA
CASSLGVRQDTQYF,TGTGCCAGCAGCTTGGGGGTAAGACAAGATACCCAGTACTTC,TRBJ2-5,NA,TRBV7-9,NA
CASSVGGSHEQYF,TGTGCCAGCAGTGTCGGCGGGAGCCACGAGCAGTACTTC,TRBJ2-7,TRBD2,TRBV2,NA
CASSDYNSHLHF,TGTGCCAGTAGCGATTATAATTCACACCTCCACTTT,TRBJ1-6,NA,TRBV19,NA
CASSKQGRDTEAFF,TGTGCCAGCAGTAAACAGGGTAGGGACACTGAAGCTTTCTTT,TRBJ1-1,NA,TRBV6-1,few
CASSAGQETYYGYTF,TGTGCCAGCAGCGCTGGACAGGAGACGTACTATGGCTACACCTTC,TRBJ1-2,TRBD1,TRBV9,few
CASSPRDQETQYF,TGTGCCAGCAGCCCCCGCGACCAAGAGACCCAGTACTTC,TRBJ2-5,NA,TRBV12-3/TRBV12-4,few
CASSTPGVDTQYF,TGTGCCAGCAGCACGCCAGGTGTAGATACGCAGTATTTT,TRBJ2-3,NA,TRBV7-2,NA
CASSQDYREPYNEQFF,TGTGCCAGCAGCCAAGATTACCGGGAACCTTACAATGAGCAGTTCTTC,TRBJ2-1,NA,TRBV3-1,few
CAISETTSEQYF,TGTGCCATCAGTGAGACAACTTCCGAGCAGTACTTC,TRBJ2-7,NA,TRBV10-3,few
CASSARGGYSPLHF,TGTGCCAGCAGCGCCAGGGGGGGGTATTCACCCCTCCACTTT,TRBJ1-6,TRBD1,TRBV7-9,NA
CAKIVAGGKNEQFF,TGTGCCAAGATAGTGGCGGGAGGGAAAAATGAGCAGTTCTTC,TRBJ2-1,TRBD2,TRBV2,NA
CASSMTGNVDSPLHF,TGTGCCAGTAGTATGACAGGAAACGTGGACTCACCCCTCCACTTT,TRBJ1-6,NA,TRBV19,NA
CASSQGNSGANVLTF,TGTGCCAGCAGCCAGGGGAACTCTGGGGCCAACGTCCTGACTTTC,TRBJ2-6,NA,TRBV5-5,NA
CASSYYGASKTEAFF,TGTGCCAGCAGTTACTACGGGGCCTCTAAAACGGAAGCTTTCTTT,TRBJ1-1,NA,TRBV6-6,many
CASSVQGNEAFF,TGTGCCAGCAGTGTACAGGGCAATGAAGCTTTCTTT,TRBJ1-1,NA,TRBV25-1,NA
CSASLGPSGTEAFF,TGCAGTGCCAGTCTGGGACCCAGTGGCACTGAAGCTTTCTTT,TRBJ1-1,NA,TRBV20-1,NA
CSARYRGQGEQYF,TGCAGTGCTAGATACAGGGGGCAAGGCGAGCAGTACTTC,TRBJ2-7,TRBD1,TRBV29-1,NA
CASSILRGGAGELFF,TGTGCCAGTAGTATATTAAGGGGAGGGGCCGGGGAGCTGTTTTTT,TRBJ2-2,TRBD2,TRBV19,many
CAISAMNTEAFF,TGTGCCATCAGCGCTATGAACACTGAAGCTTTCTTT,TRBJ1-1,NA,TRBV10-3,many
CASSQEAQGYNSPLHF,TGTGCCAGCAGCCAAGAAGCCCAGGGCTATAATTCACCCCTCCACTTT,TRBJ1-6,NA,TRBV4-2,many
CASRDGTGKQPQHF,TGTGCCAGCAGGGATGGGACAGGGAAACAGCCCCAGCATTTT,TRBJ1-5,TRBD1,TRBV5-4,NA
CASSSGQHVYEQYF,TGTGCCAGCAGCTCGGGACAGCATGTCTACGAGCAGTACTTC,TRBJ2-7,TRBD1,TRBV7-2,NA
CASSEGTAQETQYF,TGTGCCAGCAGCGAGGGGACAGCCCAAGAGACCCAGTACTTC,TRBJ2-5,TRBD1,TRBV9,few
CATSGRAGYEQYF,TGCGCCACCAGCGGGAGGGCCGGGTACGAGCAGTACTTC,TRBJ2-7,TRBD2,TRBV10-1,NA
CSVVSPGRETQYF,TGCAGCGTTGTGTCACCGGGTCGGGAGACCCAGTACTTC,TRBJ2-5,NA,TRBV29-1,NA
CASSPQGFAETQYF,TGTGCCAGCAGCCCACAGGGGTTCGCGGAGACCCAGTACTTC,TRBJ2-5,TRBD1,TRBV7-3,NA
CASSLGAGNEKLFF,TGCGCCAGCAGCTTGGGGGCAGGGAATGAAAAACTGTTTTTT,TRBJ1-4,NA,TRBV5-1,many
CAIRGGGIGETQYF,TGTGCCATCAGGGGTGGAGGGATTGGAGAGACCCAGTACTTC,TRBJ2-5,NA,TRBV10-3,NA
CASSEEGAQSYGYTF,TGTGCCAGCAGTGAAGAGGGGGCGCAGAGCTATGGCTACACCTTC,TRBJ1-2,TRBD1,TRBV2,NA
CASSTGFYEQYF,TGTGCCAGCTCGACAGGGTTCTACGAGCAGTACTTC,TRBJ2-7,TRBD1,TRBV9,NA
CSAGTGVPYGYTF,TGCAGCGCCGGGACAGGCGTCCCTTATGGCTACACCTTC,TRBJ1-2,TRBD1,TRBV29-1,NA
CASEGSYEQYF,TGCGCCAGCGAGGGTTCCTACGAGCAGTACTTC,TRBJ2-7,NA,TRBV10-2,NA
CASGRTEGERGEKLFF,TGTGCCAGCGGGCGCACAGAAGGGGAGCGAGGTGAAAAACTGTTTTTT,TRBJ1-4,NA,TRBV9,many
CASLGLAGTSEQYF,TGTGCCAGCCTCGGACTAGCGGGAACTAGTGAGCAGTACTTC,TRBJ2-7,TRBD2,TRBV2,NA
CASSSDQGGYGYTF,TGTGCCAGCAGCTCAGACCAGGGGGGCTATGGCTACACCTTC,TRBJ1-2,TRBD1,TRBV5-4,many
CSASVRWEDTQYF,TGCAGTGCTAGTGTCCGTTGGGAAGATACGCAGTATTTT,TRBJ2-3,NA,TRBV20-1,NA
CSARQGNEQHF,TGCAGTGCTAGGCAGGGGAACGAGCAGCACTTC,TRBJ2-7,NA,TRBV20-1,once
CASSGTGLSPEGYTF,TGTGCCAGTAGTGGAACAGGGCTGAGTCCCGAGGGCTACACCTTC,TRBJ1-2,NA,TRBV19,once
CATSDTAGSTDTQYF,TGTGCCACCAGTGATACGGCAGGGAGCACAGATACGCAGTATTTT,TRBJ2-3,NA,TRBV24-1,NA
CASSEFVLGSPLHF,TGTGCCAGCAGTGAATTCGTCCTGGGTTCACCCCTCCACTTT,TRBJ1-6,NA,TRBV25-1,few
CASSQRGTEAFF,TGTGCCAGCAGCCAGAGGGGTACTGAAGCTTTCTTT,TRBJ1-1,NA,TRBV9,few
CASRLILAGQETQYF,TGTGCCAGCAGACTCATACTAGCGGGGCAAGAGACCCAGTACTTC,TRBJ2-5,TRBD2,TRBV7-2,many
CASTTGQGPDTQYF,TGTGCCAGCACCACGGGACAGGGACCAGATACGCAGTATTTT,TRBJ2-3,TRBD1,TRBV7-3,few
CASSMRTSGASTDTQYF,TGTGCCAGCAGCATGCGGACTAGCGGGGCAAGCACAGATACGCAGTATTTT,TRBJ2-3,TRBD2,TRBV7-8,NA
CSAPGTSGGHQYF,TGCAGTGCTCCCGGGACTAGCGGGGGCCACCAGTACTTC,TRBJ2-5,TRBD2,TRBV20-1,NA
CAISKTSGAYEQYF,TGTGCCATCAGTAAGACTAGCGGGGCCTACGAGCAGTACTTC,TRBJ2-7,TRBD2,TRBV10-3,NA
CASSLGGGNTGELSW,TGTGCCAGCAGCCTTGGTGGGGGAAACACCGGGGAGCTGTCTTGG,TRBJ2-2,NA,TRBV7-9,NA
CASRTRDTGELFF,TGTGCCAGCAGAACCCGGGACACCGGGGAGCTGTTTTTT,TRBJ2-2,NA,TRBV12-3/TRBV12-4,many
CASSESGRAYEQYF,TGCGCCAGCAGTGAGTCCGGGAGGGCCTACGAGCAGTACTTC,TRBJ2-7,TRBD2,TRBV10-2,few
CASTQDRPASTGELFF,TGTGCCAGCACCCAGGACAGACCCGCGAGCACCGGGGAGCTGTTTTTT,TRBJ2-2,NA,TRBV2,NA